The entry that follows covers one TCR beta chain sequence. Profiling relied on immunoSEQ multiplex PCR, and the TCRdb table lists in-frame clones only, not all of them. This sample carries around 69,000 clones, approximately 86% of them seen once, and the ten largest clones take approximately 5%. This record comes from a study of technical replicates of blood from four donors. This TCR was recovered from a human donor in good health. Some clones in this sample may be carry-over from other donors' samples. Material: PBMCs.

This chain's CDR3 is CASKGEYF. In nucleotides, the CDR3 is TGTGCCAGCAAAGGGGAGTACTTC. The rearrangement uses TRBV6-1 and TRBJ2-7; TRBD1 is a possible D gene (5 bases). The CDR3 is made up of 8 amino acids. V dropped 7 bases and J dropped 11 bases, with 6 bases sitting between them. CDR1 and CDR2 from the germline V gene are MNHNS and SASEGT.